The clone carrying this T cell receptor beta chain has a single count. The length of the CDR3 is 15 residues. The V and J ends lost 3 bases and 3 bases respectively, with 13 bases between them. Germline assignment: CDR1 SGHKS and CDR2 YYEKEE (reference sequence). The data originate from a study of blood T cell repertoires in COVID-19. Study summary: Acute and convalescent COVID-19 samples came from the United States, Italy and Spain.

Some clones are missing from TCRdb's copy, which holds only in-frame ones; the method was immunoSEQ multiplex PCR. The sample lists roughly 290,000 clones, around 85% occurring once. The rearrangement links TRBV5-5 to TRBJ1-3; D might be TRBD1 (6 bases). Sequenced material: peripheral blood. This TCR was sampled from a human donor with COVID-19, enrolled during active disease. The donor label of this sample is uncertain. The CDR3 bases are TGTGCCAGCAGCTCCGGGGGGGCTGGTGGAAACACCATATATTTT. This encodes CASSSGGAGGNTIYF.